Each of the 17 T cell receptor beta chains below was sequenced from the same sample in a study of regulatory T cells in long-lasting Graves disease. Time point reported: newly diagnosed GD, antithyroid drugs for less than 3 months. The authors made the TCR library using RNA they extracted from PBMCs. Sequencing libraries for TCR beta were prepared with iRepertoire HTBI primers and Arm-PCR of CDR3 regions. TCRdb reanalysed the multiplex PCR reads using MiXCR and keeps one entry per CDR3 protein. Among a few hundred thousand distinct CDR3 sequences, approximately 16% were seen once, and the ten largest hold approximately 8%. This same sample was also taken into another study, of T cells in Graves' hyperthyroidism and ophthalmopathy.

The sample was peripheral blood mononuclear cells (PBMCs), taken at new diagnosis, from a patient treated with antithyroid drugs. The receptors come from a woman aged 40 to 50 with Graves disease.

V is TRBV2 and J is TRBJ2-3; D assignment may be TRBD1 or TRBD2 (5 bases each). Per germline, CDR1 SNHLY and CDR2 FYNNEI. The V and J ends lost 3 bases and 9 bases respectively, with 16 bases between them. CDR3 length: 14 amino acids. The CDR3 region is CASSETGPSGTQYF. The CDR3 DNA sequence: TGTGCCAGCAGTGAGACGGGGCCCAGTGGGACGCAGTATTTT.

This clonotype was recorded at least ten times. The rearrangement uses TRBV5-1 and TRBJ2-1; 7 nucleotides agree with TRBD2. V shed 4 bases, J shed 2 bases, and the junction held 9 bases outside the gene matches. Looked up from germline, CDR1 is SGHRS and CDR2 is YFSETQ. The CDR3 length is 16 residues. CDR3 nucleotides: TGCGCCAGCAGCGCCATCCGGGAGGCCCCCTACAATGAGCAGTTCTTC. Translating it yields CASSAIREAPYNEQFF.

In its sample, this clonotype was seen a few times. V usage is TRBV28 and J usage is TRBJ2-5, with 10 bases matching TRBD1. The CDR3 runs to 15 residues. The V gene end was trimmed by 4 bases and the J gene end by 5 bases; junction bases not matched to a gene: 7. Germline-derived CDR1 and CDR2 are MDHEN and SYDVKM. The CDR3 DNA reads TGTGCCAGCAGTTCTCACGGACAGGGGGGGGAGACCCAGTACTTC. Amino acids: CASSSHGQGGETQYF.

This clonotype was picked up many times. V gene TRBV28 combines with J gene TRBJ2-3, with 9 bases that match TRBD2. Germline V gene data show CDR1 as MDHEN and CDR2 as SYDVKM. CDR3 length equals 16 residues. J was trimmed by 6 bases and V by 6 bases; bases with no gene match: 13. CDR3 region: CASRTPRGLAWDTQYF. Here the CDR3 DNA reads TGTGCCAGCAGAACACCTCGGGGACTAGCCTGGGATACGCAGTATTTT.

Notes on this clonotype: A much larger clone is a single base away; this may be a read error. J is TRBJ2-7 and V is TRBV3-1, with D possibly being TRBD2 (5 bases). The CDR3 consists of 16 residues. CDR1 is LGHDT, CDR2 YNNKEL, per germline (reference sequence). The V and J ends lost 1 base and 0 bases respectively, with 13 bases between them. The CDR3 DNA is TGTGCCAGCAGCCAAGTTGGACTTCTGAGCTCCTACGAGCAGTACTTC. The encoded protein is CASSQVGLLSSYEQYF.

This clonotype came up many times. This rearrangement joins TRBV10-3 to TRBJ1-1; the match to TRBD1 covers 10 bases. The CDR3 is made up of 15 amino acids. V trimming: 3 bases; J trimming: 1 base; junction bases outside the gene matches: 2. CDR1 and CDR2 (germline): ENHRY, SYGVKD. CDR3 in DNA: TGTGCCATCAGTGAACGGGACAGGGGGAACACTGAAGCTTTCTTT. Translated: CAISERDRGNTEAFF.

The CDR3 DNA is TGCAGTGCCCTCGGAGGGGGGGACAGGGGCAACACCGGGGAGCTGTTTTTT. Protein sequence: CSALGGGDRGNTGELFF. The chain recombines TRBV20-1 with TRBJ2-2; the match to TRBD1 covers 10 bases. Germline V gene lookup returns CDR1 DFQATT and CDR2 SNEGSKA (reference sequence). The CDR3 is made up of 17 amino acids. V was clipped by 6 bases and J by 2 bases; unmatched bases: 12.

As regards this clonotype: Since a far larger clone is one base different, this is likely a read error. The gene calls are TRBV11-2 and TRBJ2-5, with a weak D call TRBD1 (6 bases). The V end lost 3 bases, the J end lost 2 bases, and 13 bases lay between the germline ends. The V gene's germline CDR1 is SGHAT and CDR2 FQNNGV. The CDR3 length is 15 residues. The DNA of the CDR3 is TGTGCCAGCAGCTTGGGGGACACGCAACAAGAGACCCAGTACTTC. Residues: CASSLGDTQQETQYF.

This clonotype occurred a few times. CDR3 sequence: CAISEGGAVYGYTF. The DNA of the CDR3 is TGTGCCATCAGTGAGGGTGGGGCCGTCTATGGCTACACCTTC. The chain uses TRBV10-3 and TRBJ1-2, with D possibly being TRBD1 (5 bases). V shed 2 bases and J shed 4 bases, with 11 bases lying between them. The CDR3 is made up of 14 amino acids. CDR1 is ENHRY, CDR2 SYGVKD, per germline.

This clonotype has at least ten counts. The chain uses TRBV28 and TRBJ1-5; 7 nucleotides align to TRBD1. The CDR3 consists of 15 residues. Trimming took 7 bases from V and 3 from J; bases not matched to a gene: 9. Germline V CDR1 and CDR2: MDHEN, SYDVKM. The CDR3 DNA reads TGTGCCAGCACCCGAACAGGGGAAGACAATCAGCCCCAGCATTTT. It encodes CASTRTGEDNQPQHF.

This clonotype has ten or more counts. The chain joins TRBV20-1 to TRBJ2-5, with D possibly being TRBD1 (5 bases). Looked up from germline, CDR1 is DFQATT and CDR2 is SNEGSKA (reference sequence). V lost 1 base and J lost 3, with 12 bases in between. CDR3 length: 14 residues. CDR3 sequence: CSARAWTREETQYF. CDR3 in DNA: TGCAGTGCTAGAGCCTGGACACGGGAAGAGACCCAGTACTTC.

The CDR3: CASSLVGRVNEQFF. CDR3 in DNA: TGTGCCAGCAGCTTAGTAGGGAGGGTCAATGAGCAGTTCTTC. The chain links TRBV7-6 to TRBJ2-1, with 7 bases fitting TRBD2. Germline CDR1 and CDR2: SGHVS and FNYEAQ. The V segment lost 1 base and the J segment 6 bases; nucleotides outside the gene matches: 3. The CDR3 extends over 14 amino acids.

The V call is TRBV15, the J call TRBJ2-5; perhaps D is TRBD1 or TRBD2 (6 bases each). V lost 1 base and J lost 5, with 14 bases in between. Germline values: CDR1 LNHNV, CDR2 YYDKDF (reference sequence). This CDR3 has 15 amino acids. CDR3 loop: CATSRVGAGGETQYF. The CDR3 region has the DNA TGTGCCACCAGCAGAGTGGGGGCCGGGGGCGAGACCCAGTACTTC.

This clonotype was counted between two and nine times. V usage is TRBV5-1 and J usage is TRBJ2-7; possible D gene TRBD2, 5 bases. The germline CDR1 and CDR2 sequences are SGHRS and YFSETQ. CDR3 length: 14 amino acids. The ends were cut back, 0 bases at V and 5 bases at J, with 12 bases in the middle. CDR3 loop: CASSLGSEVNEQYF. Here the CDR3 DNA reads TGCGCCAGCAGCTTGGGTTCGGAGGTCAACGAGCAGTACTTC.

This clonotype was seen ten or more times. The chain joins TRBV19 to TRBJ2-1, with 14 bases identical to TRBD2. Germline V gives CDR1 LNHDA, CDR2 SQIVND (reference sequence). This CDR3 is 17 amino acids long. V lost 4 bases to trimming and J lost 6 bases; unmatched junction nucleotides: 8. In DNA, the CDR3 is TGTGCCAGTAGTACGGGACTAGCGGGAGATTTGGTCAATGAGCAGTTCTTC. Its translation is CASSTGLAGDLVNEQFF.

The CDR3 DNA follows: TGTGCCAGCAGTGAGGGGGCGGGAGGGGGGAATGAGCAGTTCTTC. The encoded protein is CASSEGAGGGNEQFF. The chain is built from TRBV2 and TRBJ2-1; TRBD2 aligns across 9 bases. This CDR3 is built from 15 residues. The V segment lost 3 bases and the J segment 7 bases; nucleotides outside the gene matches: 7. CDR1 and CDR2 (germline): SNHLY, FYNNEI. The complete variable domain, with remaining parts taken from reference TRBV2 and TRBJ2-1, reads EPEVTQTPSHQVTQMGQEVILRCVPISNHLYFYWYRQILGQKVEFLVSFYNNEISEKSEIFDDQFSVERPDGSNFTLKIRSTKLEDSAMYFCASSEGAGGGNEQFFGPGTRLTVL.

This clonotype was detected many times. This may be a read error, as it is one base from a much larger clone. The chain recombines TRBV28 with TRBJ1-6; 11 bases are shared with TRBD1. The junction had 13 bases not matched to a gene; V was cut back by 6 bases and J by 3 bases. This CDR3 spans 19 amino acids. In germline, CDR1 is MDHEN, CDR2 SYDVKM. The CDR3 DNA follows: TGTGCCAGCAGGGGTGGGGGACAGGGGGTGCCTTTCTATAATTCACCCCTCCACTTT. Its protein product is CASRGGGQGVPFYNSPLHF.